Listed below are T cell receptor beta chains from one sample, sequenced in a study of circulating CD8 cells and anti-PD-1 response in melanoma. TCRdb called the reads again in MiXCR, with one record for every CDR3 protein. Of approximately 550 distinct CDR3 sequences in the sample, 6.9% were seen once. Sequenced here: CD8+ T cells from PBMCs, sampled at baseline or after one month of anti-PD-1 therapy (not recorded which). The receptor source for this set is a human donor with melanoma. Each CDR3 is given with its conserved first and last residue. D genes are given only for firm matches. For some rows the clone size is stated as once, few or many, or as a class when expanded; others skip it.

CDR3aa	CDR3nt	d_gene	abundance	j_gene	v_gene
CSFLATDTQYF	TGCAGCTTCCTAGCCACGGATACGCAGTATTTT	NA	large	TRBJ2-3	TRBV29-1
CASIPTEANVFEQFF	TGCGCCAGCATTCCGACGGAGGCCAACGTCTTTGAGCAGTTCTTC	NA	large	TRBJ2-1	TRBV23-1
CACTGTSSGANVLTF	TGTGCCTGTACAGGGACAAGCTCTGGGGCCAACGTCCTGACTTTC	NA	large	TRBJ2-6	TRBV19
CASSPGTAHYEQYF	TGTGCCAGCAGCCCCGGGACAGCCCACTACGAGCAGTACTTC	TRBD1	NA	TRBJ2-7	TRBV28
CASGPDRVPDTQYF	TGTGCTAGTGGCCCTGACAGGGTTCCGGATACGCAGTATTTT	TRBD1	large	TRBJ2-3	TRBV12-5
CSYTGGNENQETQYF	TGCAGCTATACAGGGGGGAACGAGAACCAAGAGACCCAGTACTTC	TRBD1	large	TRBJ2-5	TRBV29-1
CASSPPGGVSEQYF	TGTGCCAGCAGCCCTCCGGGGGGGGTAAGCGAGCAGTACTTC	TRBD2	large	TRBJ2-7	TRBV7-9
CASIPLGGAANTEAFF	TGTGCCAGTATTCCGCTGGGGGGGGCGGCCAACACTGAAGCTTTCTTT	NA	medium-sized	TRBJ1-1	TRBV19
CASSVLLNYGYTF	TGTGCCAGCAGTGTACTCCTAAACTATGGCTACACCTTC	NA	large	TRBJ1-2	TRBV25-1
CASSSRIGTANQPQHF	TGTGCCAGCAGTTCCCGAATCGGGACAGCAAATCAGCCCCAGCATTTT	TRBD1	medium-sized	TRBJ1-5	TRBV28
CACSEYYGPIDKQFF	TGTGCCTGCAGCGAATACTACGGCCCCATCGATAAGCAGTTCTTC	NA	NA	TRBJ2-1	TRBV7-3
CASSPSGELFF	TGTGCCAGCAGCCCCTCTGGGGAGCTGTTTTTT	NA	large	TRBJ2-2	TRBV11-3
CSVFGTYPNEQFF	TGCAGCGTTTTTGGGACCTACCCCAATGAGCAGTTCTTC	NA	large	TRBJ2-1	TRBV29-1
CSVGRGTEAFF	TGCAGCGTTGGTCGTGGGACTGAAGCTTTCTTT	NA	medium-sized	TRBJ1-1	TRBV29-1
CSAGASFASSYEQYF	TGCAGTGCTGGGGCAAGTTTTGCAAGCTCCTACGAGCAGTACTTC	NA	large	TRBJ2-7	TRBV20-1
CATEEGGNTGELFF	TGTGCCACGGAAGAAGGGGGAAACACCGGGGAGCTGTTTTTT	NA	large	TRBJ2-2	TRBV2
CASQGAQMGEQYF	TGTGCCAGCCAGGGGGCCCAAATGGGCGAGCAGTACTTC	TRBD1	medium-sized	TRBJ2-7	TRBV19
CASSETAEQYF	TGTGCCAGCAGTGAGACAGCCGAGCAGTACTTC	NA	large	TRBJ2-7	TRBV2
CASGLPRCSTEAFF	TGTGCTAGTGGTTTGCCTAGGTGTAGTACTGAAGCTTTCTTT	NA	NA	TRBJ1-1	TRBV12-5
CASSLDLDRTDTQYF	TGTGCCAGCAGCTTGGACCTAGATCGCACAGATACGCAGTATTTT	NA	medium-sized	TRBJ2-3	TRBV5-5
CSVERAGELFF	TGCAGCGTTGAACGGGCCGGGGAGCTGTTTTTT	NA	large	TRBJ2-2	TRBV29-1
CASSEYYGPIDEQFF	TGTGCCAGCAGCGAATACTACGGCCCCATCGATGAGCAGTTCTTC	NA	large	TRBJ2-1	TRBV7-3
CASSLHRDRALNNEQFF	TGTGCCAGCAGCCTCCACCGGGACAGGGCTTTGAACAATGAGCAGTTCTTC	TRBD1	large	TRBJ2-1	TRBV5-5
CASSELGMAIYGYTF	TGTGCCAGCAGTGAACTGGGTATGGCTATCTATGGCTACACCTTC	NA	large	TRBJ1-2	TRBV2
CASSISAAANTEAFF	TGTGCCAGTAGTATTTCCGCAGCGGCGAACACTGAAGCTTTCTTT	NA	large	TRBJ1-1	TRBV19
CSGGGVSEQYF	TGCAGCGGGGGGGGTGTGAGCGAGCAGTACTTC	TRBD2	large	TRBJ2-7	TRBV29-1
CSARALDRQNTEAFF	TGCAGTGCTAGAGCCTTGGACAGACAGAACACTGAAGCTTTCTTT	NA	medium-sized	TRBJ1-1	TRBV20-1
CASSIGLGQNIQYF	TGTGCCAGTAGTATCGGACTAGGGCAGAACATTCAGTACTTC	TRBD2	large	TRBJ2-4	TRBV19
CASSFDTGSYEQYF	TGTGCCAGCAGTTTTGACACAGGCTCCTACGAGCAGTACTTC	NA	large	TRBJ2-7	TRBV27
CASSVGGLETQYF	TGTGCCAGCAGCGTAGGGGGGCTGGAGACCCAGTACTTC	NA	large	TRBJ2-5	TRBV9
CSVERRPPDTQYF	TGCAGCGTTGAACGGCGTCCGCCAGATACGCAGTATTTT	NA	large	TRBJ2-3	TRBV29-1
CASVDGTDTQYF	TGTGCCAGTGTGGACGGCACAGATACGCAGTATTTT	NA	medium-sized	TRBJ2-3	TRBV19
CSVESEGARNIQYF	TGCAGCGTTGAATCTGAGGGGGCGAGGAACATTCAGTACTTC	TRBD1	large	TRBJ2-4	TRBV29-1
CASSIRTQNNEQFF	TGTGCCAGTAGTATACGTACACAGAACAATGAGCAGTTCTTC	NA	large	TRBJ2-1	TRBV19
CASSLAGDRGIQYF	TGTGCCAGCAGCTTAGCTGGGGACCGAGGCATTCAGTACTTC	NA	large	TRBJ2-4	TRBV7-9
CSVPRPGSTEQLF	TGCAGCGTCCCCCGCCCGGGGAGTACTGAGCAGCTCTTC	NA	few	TRBJ2-1	TRBV29-1
CAWSDTGTGKFF	TGTGCCTGGAGCGACACCGGGACTGGGAAGTTCTTC	NA	medium-sized	TRBJ2-1	TRBV30
CSVEEDTSYEQYF	TGCAGCGTTGAAGAGGACACATCCTACGAGCAGTACTTC	NA	large	TRBJ2-7	TRBV29-1
CASKRPTGELFF	TGTGCCAGTAAGCGCCCGACCGGGGAGCTGTTTTTT	NA	medium-sized	TRBJ2-2	TRBV19
CSARWVERVEQYF	TGCAGTGCTAGATGGGTGGAAAGGGTCGAGCAGTACTTC	NA	large	TRBJ2-7	TRBV20-1
CASAAEARWNSGQYF	TGTGCCAGCGCGGCGGAGGCCAGGTGGAACTCAGGGCAGTACTTC	NA	NA	TRBJ2-7	TRBV28
CASRGPDTYLAGPYEQYF	TGTGCCAGCAGAGGCCCCGATACGTACCTAGCGGGCCCTTACGAGCAGTACTTC	TRBD2	large	TRBJ2-7	TRBV2
CASRRGSTDTQYF	TGTGCCAGCAGAAGGGGGTCCACAGATACGCAGTATTTT	NA	medium-sized	TRBJ2-3	TRBV6-5
CASRTGYGYTF	TGTGCCAGTCGGACCGGTTATGGCTACACCTTC	NA	large	TRBJ1-2	TRBV21-1
CASSVTSGGFNEQYF	TGTGCCAGTAGTGTCACTAGCGGGGGGTTTAACGAGCAGTACTTC	TRBD2	large	TRBJ2-7	TRBV19
CASGPGPEQYF	TGTGCCAGCGGCCCAGGGCCCGAGCAGTACTTC	NA	NA	TRBJ2-7	TRBV5-4
CASSLGRSTGPPF	TGTGCCAGCAGCTTAGGGCGGTCGACGGGGCCACCTTTC	NA	few	TRBJ2-1	TRBV13
CAWSVLLQGGDTQYF	TGTGCCTGGAGTGTACTATTACAGGGTGGTGATACGCAGTATTTT	NA	medium-sized	TRBJ2-3	TRBV30
CSVFSGSPYNEQFF	TGCAGCGTCTTCTCGGGGTCCCCCTACAATGAGCAGTTCTTC	NA	medium-sized	TRBJ2-1	TRBV29-1
CSARDAGERTEAFF	TGCAGTGCTAGAGATGCAGGGGAAAGGACTGAAGCTTTCTTT	NA	large	TRBJ1-1	TRBV20-1
CSARDYSENNEQFF	TGCAGTGCTAGAGATTACAGCGAGAACAATGAGCAGTTCTTC	NA	large	TRBJ2-1	TRBV20-1